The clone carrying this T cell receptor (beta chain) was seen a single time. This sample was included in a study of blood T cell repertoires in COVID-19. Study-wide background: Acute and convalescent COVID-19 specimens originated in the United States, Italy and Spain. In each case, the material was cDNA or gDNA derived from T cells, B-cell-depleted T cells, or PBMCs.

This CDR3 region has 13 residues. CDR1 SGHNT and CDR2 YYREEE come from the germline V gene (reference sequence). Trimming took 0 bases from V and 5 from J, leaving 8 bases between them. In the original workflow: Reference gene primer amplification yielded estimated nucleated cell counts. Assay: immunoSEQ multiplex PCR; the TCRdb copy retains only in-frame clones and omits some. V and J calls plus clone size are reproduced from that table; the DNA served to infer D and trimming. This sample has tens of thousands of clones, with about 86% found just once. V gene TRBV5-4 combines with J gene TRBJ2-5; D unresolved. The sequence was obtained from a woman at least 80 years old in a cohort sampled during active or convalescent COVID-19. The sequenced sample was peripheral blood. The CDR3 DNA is TGTGCCAGCAGCTTGGAGCCACCGGAGACCCAGTACTTC. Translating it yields CASSLEPPETQYF.